This is a list of T cell receptor beta chains from one sample in a study of blood T cell repertoires in COVID-19. The repertoire was sequenced with immunoSEQ multiplex PCR; TCRdb's copy has only in-frame clones and lacks some. This sample has about 310,000 clones, with around 89% found just once. Sequencing was done on a sample of PBMCs or T cells enriched from blood (not recorded which). Receptors originate from a middle-aged woman who had recovered from COVID-19. CDR3s include the opening cysteine and the closing phenylalanine or tryptophan. The D gene is left open where the match is weak. Some rows mark clone size as missing; the rest say once, few, many or name a class of expanded clone.

v_call	d_call	j_call	clone_size	cdr3_nt	cdr3_aa
TRBV6-2/TRBV6-3	NA	TRBJ1-5	once	TGTGCCAGCAGTTACTCAGGGGGAGTTCAGCCCCAGCATTTT	CASSYSGGVQPQHF
TRBV4-2	NA	TRBJ2-5	once	TGTGCCAGCAGCCACCTCCGGGACTCGGGTAGGACCCAGTACTTC	CASSHLRDSGRTQYF
TRBV18	TRBD1	TRBJ1-2	once	TGTGCCAGCTCACCATGGGACAGGGAAGACTATGGCTACACCTTC	CASSPWDREDYGYTF
TRBV7-7	TRBD2	TRBJ2-1	NA	TGTGCTAGCAGCATTGGAGCGGGAGAGGGGGAGCAGTTCTTC	CASSIGAGEGEQFF
TRBV19	NA	TRBJ1-2	NA	TGTGCCAGTAGCCCCTTCAATATACAGGGAAACTATGGCTACACCTTC	CASSPFNIQGNYGYTF
TRBV6-6	TRBD2	TRBJ2-1	few	TGTGCCAGCAGTTATCCTAGCGGGAGCCACAATGAGCAGTTCTTC	CASSYPSGSHNEQFF
TRBV7-3	NA	TRBJ2-2	NA	TGTGCCAGCAGCTTAGGAGCTAACGGGGAGCTGTTTTTT	CASSLGANGELFF
TRBV11-3	TRBD1	TRBJ2-5	few	TGTGCCAGTTCCGGGACAGCAGAGACCCAGTACTTC	CASSGTAETQYF
TRBV19	NA	TRBJ1-4	NA	TGTGCCAGTAGTACGTGGGCAGGGCAGAATGAAAAACTGTTTTTT	CASSTWAGQNEKLFF
TRBV7-3	TRBD1	TRBJ2-1	NA	TGTGCCAGCAGCTCACAGGGGGGCCTCTACAATGAGCAGTTCTTC	CASSSQGGLYNEQFF
TRBV6-5	TRBD1	TRBJ2-7	NA	TGTGCCAGCAGTTACGAGTGGTCGACAGGGACCTACGAGCAGTACTTC	CASSYEWSTGTYEQYF
TRBV4-3	TRBD1	TRBJ2-2	few	TGCGCCAGCAGCCCCCGGACAGGGGGGGCGGCCGGGGAGCTGTTTTTT	CASSPRTGGAAGELFF
TRBV28	TRBD2	TRBJ2-1	NA	TGTGCCAGCAGTTCCCCGGGGGGATCAAATGAGCAGTTCTTC	CASSSPGGSNEQFF
TRBV4-2	TRBD2	TRBJ2-7	NA	TGTGCCAGCAGCCAAGCTCATAGCGGGGGTACCTACGAGCAGTACTTC	CASSQAHSGGTYEQYF
TRBV19	TRBD1	TRBJ1-1	NA	TGTGCCAGTAGTTTGACAGGGCGGTGGACTGAAGCTTTCTTT	CASSLTGRWTEAFF
TRBV19	NA	TRBJ1-2	NA	TGTGCCAGTAGTATAAAGTCCGGGGGAATCAACTATGGCTACACCTTC	CASSIKSGGINYGYTF
TRBV28	NA	TRBJ1-3	NA	TGTGCCAGCAGTTTGAGAACCTCTGGAAACACCATATATTTT	CASSLRTSGNTIYF
TRBV7-9	TRBD2	TRBJ2-5	NA	TGTGCCAGCAGCCTCAGACTAGCGGATCAAGAGACCCAGTACTTC	CASSLRLADQETQYF
TRBV30	TRBD1	TRBJ2-1	NA	TGTGCCTTACGCAGACAGGGGAAGACATACAATGAGCAGTTCTTC	CALRRQGKTYNEQFF
TRBV18	NA	TRBJ1-3	NA	TGTGCCAGCTCAGCAGACTCTGGAAACACCATATATTTT	CASSADSGNTIYF